This T cell receptor (beta chain) was recovered during a study of shared clonotypes between healthy human individuals (dated by TCRdb to the early 2020s). A note on the overall study: A couple of women and a few men aged 18 to 49 years were included in the cohort. For each donor, three plates each were used for CD4 naive and CD4 memory, two plates were used for CD8 naive, and one plate was used for CD8 memory. To estimate repertoire size and how much clonotypes are shared between individuals, the study performed deep sequencing of blood TCR repertoires from a few healthy adults. Libraries were prepared and TCR repertoires were sequenced by different laboratories using diverse techniques, in order to increase sequencing depth and limit assay-specific biases. Between about 0.94 and 8.9 billion PBMCs per donor were obtained by leukapheresis. The study at large found these results: Across several donors, approximately 5% of naive CD4, 3% to 3.5% of naive CD8, 2.3% of memory CD4, and 0.3% to 0.45% of memory CD8 clonotypes were shared. Clonotypes shared by all four sorted-subset donors showed higher generation probabilities than non-shared clonotypes. Pairwise subsampling indicated that sequencing depth was expected to affect the degree of clonotype sharing among donors. The genetic and exposure-history diversity represented was limited by the small number of donors. Larger estimated clonotype richness was generally found for naive subsets than for memory subsets. Even with the large sequencing depth, rarefaction of the sorted-subset datasets indicated that sequencing was incomplete. Sampling was restricted to blood, and TCR repertoires in tissues likely differ from the TCR repertoires found in blood.

The donors were healthy, HIV-negative adults with no recently reported acute infections or vaccinations. All donors were Caucasian adults living in Nashville, Tennessee, USA. CD4+ T cells were enriched through magnetic negative selection, after which naive cells were positively selected on CD45RA and the remaining negative fraction served as the memory subset. Blood was obtained by leukapheresis, after which PBMCs were separated by Ficoll-Histopaque density gradient centrifugation and cryopreserved in liquid nitrogen vapor phase. Analytical flow cytometry was used to check the purity and quantity of every magnetically sorted T cell population. Genomic DNA was isolated from every sorted fraction and measured by UV absorbance on a Nanodrop 2000c. The CDR3 spans 13 residues, from the cysteine through the phenylalanine. Only the CDR3 DNA stays, 39 bases, in frame from base 1. The germline ends are 13 bases apart after V is trimmed by 1 base and J by 11 bases. The germline V gene yields LGHNT for CDR1 and FRNRAP for CDR2.

Worth noting for this clone: Its antigen remains undetermined. There are no base qualities to consult, and no much larger clone falls within one base.

Using the deep immunoSEQ assay, TCR CDR3 regions were amplified from genomic DNA by multiplex PCR. Extracted genomic DNA from each cell subset was distributed evenly across all wells of several immunoSEQ 96-well plates, and each plate was treated as a replicate. Each replicate PCR for sorted subsets received around 210 ng genomic DNA, equal to about 30,000 T cell genomes. Purified libraries were measured with a Qubit 3.0 fluorometer, size-checked on a Bioanalyzer 2100, and measured again with the KAPA Library Quantification kit. Every immunoSEQ 96-well plate was sequenced on a separate single-read 150-cycle Illumina NextSeq 550 flow cell. In the authors' own workflow: Because the immunoSEQ output held only junctional sequences and lacked quality scores, the filtering could not match the filtering applied to full-length reads. Sequences were annotated with PyIR, a Python wrapper for IgBLAST v1.9, and V/J genes and CDR3 were assigned using IMGT germline references. Reads with weak V/J assignments (E-value above 1e-6), missing CDR3, stop codons, out-of-frame junctions, or ambiguous translated residues were removed. V3J clonotypes were defined as sequences sharing an identical inferred V gene, J gene, and CDR3 amino acid sequence. To compute the percentage overlap between repertoires, the number of shared unique clonotypes was divided by the size of the smaller repertoire. Richness of each repertoire was evaluated using RTK rarefaction, the Chao1 estimator, and Recon v2.1 estimates of unobserved clonotypes. Generation probabilities for all TCRbeta clonotypes obtained by the gDNA method from a few donors were computed using OLGA. TCRdb carries this immuneACCESS record with in-frame sequences only. Its versions omit some clonotypes, under half of them owing to an unresolved V gene in the studies checked, with the rest unexplained. From that table come the V and J calls and clone size; the DNA was used to work out D and trimming. Here the sample has over 2 million clones; less than 95% occur a single time. The ten largest clones take up 0.37% of the sample.

The origin of this receptor is a man younger than 30 in good health. Some clones in this sample may be carry-over from other donors' samples. The chain joins TRBV12-5 to TRBJ2-3; the D segment could be TRBD1, given 6 matching bases. Specimen: naive CD4+ T cells from PBMCs. The meaning of the sample's cell subset or site label: CD45RA+ positively selected. The DNA sequence follows: TGTGCTAGTGGTTTGGAGGCAGGGGTGGTGCAGTATTTT. Translation gives CASGLEAGVVQYF.